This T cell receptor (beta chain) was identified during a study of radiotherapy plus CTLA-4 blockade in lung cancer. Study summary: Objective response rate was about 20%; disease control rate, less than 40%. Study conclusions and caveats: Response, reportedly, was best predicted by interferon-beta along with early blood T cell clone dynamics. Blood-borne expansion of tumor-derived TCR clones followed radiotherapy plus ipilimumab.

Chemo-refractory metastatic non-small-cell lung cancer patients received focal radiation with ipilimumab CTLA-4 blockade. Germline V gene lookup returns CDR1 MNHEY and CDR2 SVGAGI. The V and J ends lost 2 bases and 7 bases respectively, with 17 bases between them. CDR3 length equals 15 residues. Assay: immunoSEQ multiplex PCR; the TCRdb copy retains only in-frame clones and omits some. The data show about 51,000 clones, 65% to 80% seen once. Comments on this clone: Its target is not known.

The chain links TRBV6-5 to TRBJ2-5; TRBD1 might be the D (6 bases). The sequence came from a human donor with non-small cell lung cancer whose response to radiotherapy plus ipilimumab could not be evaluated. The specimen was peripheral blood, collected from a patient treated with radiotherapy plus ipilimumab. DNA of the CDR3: TGTGCCAGCAGTTACGGCAGGGGAACCGGTTCGACCCAGTACTTC. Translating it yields CASSYGRGTGSTQYF.